The T cell receptor beta chain under discussion was sequenced for a study of identical twins. The length of the CDR3 is 16 residues. TCRdb re-called the 5' RACE reads with MiXCR, one entry per CDR3 protein. The repertoire consists of nearly 900,000 distinct CDR3 sequences, with approximately 13% occurring once and the leading ten covering around 1.5%. Another study also made use of these data, one on yellow fever vaccine responses in identical twins.

The sequenced material came from PBMCs. This clonotype originated in a woman under 30 in good health. The chain carries TRBV21-1 and TRBJ1-5; no DNA check was done on the table's D call, TRBD1. TRBV21-1 is termed a pseudogene. The CDR3 region is CASSTGQGSSNQPQHF. In DNA, the CDR3 is TGTGCCAGCAGCACAGGACAGGGTTCGAGCAATCAGCCCCAGCATTTT.